The present entry profiles one TCR beta chain with its context. The entry originates in a study of OX40 agonist ivuxolimab in advanced cancers. Turning to the study itself: Males comprised 75% to 90% of the group, whose mean age was approximately 60 years (range roughly 20 to 90).

Profiled with immunoSEQ multiplex PCR; TCRdb holds only in-frame clones, not every one. The sample comprises more than 80,000 clones, roughly 89% of which are singletons, and 1.5% to 2% rests with the top ten. The germline CDR1 and CDR2 sequences are SGHDT and YYEEEE. This CDR3 contains 15 residues. The V gene lost 0 bases and the J gene lost 3 bases, with 10 bases spanning the gap. The source of this sequence is an adult with an advanced solid tumor such as melanoma, head and neck, liver or kidney cancer. The chain employs TRBV5-6 and TRBJ1-3, with D unclear. The sample here was CD4+ or CD8+ T cells sorted from blood, taken in a trial of the OX40 agonist ivuxolimab. As DNA, the CDR3 is TGTGCCAGCAGCTTGGGGTCAGTTGATGGAAACACCATATATTTT. Protein sequence: CASSLGSVDGNTIYF.